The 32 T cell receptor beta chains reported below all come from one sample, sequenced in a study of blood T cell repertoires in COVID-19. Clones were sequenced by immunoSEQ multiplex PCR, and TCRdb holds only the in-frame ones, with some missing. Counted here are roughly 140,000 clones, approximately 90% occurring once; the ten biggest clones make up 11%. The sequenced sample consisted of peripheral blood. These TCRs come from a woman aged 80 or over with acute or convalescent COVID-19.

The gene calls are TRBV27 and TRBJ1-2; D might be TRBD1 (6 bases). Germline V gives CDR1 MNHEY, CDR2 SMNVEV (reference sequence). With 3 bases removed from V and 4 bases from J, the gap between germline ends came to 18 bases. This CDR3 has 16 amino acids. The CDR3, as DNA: TGTGCCAGCAGTTTCACCCCGAAAGGGGGGGTCTATGGCTACACCTTC. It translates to CASSFTPKGGVYGYTF.

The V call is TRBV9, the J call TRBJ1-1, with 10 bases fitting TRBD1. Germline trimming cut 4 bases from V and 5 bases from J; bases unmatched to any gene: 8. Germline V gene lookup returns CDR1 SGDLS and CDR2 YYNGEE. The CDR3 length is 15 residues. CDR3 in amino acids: CASSQGTGVYTEAFF. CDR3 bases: TGTGCCAGCAGCCAAGGGACAGGGGTTTATACTGAAGCTTTCTTT.

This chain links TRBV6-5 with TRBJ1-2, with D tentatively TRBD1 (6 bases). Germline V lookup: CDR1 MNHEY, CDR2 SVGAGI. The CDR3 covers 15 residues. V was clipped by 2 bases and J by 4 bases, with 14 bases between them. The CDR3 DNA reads TGTGCCAGCAGTTACGACGACAAGGGGGTCTATGGCTACACCTTC. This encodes CASSYDDKGVYGYTF.

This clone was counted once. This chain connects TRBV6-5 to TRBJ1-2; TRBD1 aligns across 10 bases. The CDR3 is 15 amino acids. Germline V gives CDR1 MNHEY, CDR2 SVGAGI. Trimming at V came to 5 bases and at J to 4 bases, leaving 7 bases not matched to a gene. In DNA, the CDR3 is TGTGCCAGCAGTCGCCCCGGGACAGGGGTCTATGGCTACACCTTC. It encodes CASSRPGTGVYGYTF.

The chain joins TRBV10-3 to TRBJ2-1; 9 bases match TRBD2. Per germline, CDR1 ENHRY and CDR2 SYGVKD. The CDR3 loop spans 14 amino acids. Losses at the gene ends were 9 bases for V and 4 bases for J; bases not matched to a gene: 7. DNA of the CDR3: TGTGCCATGTCCCGGACTAGCGTATACAATGAGCAGTTCTTC. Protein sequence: CAMSRTSVYNEQFF.

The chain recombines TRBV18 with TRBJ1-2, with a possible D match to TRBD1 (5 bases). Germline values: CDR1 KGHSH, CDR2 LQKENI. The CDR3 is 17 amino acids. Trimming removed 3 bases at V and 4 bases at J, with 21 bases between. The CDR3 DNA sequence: TGTGCCAGCTCACCTACACCTCCCGCCCAGGGCCCCTATGGCTACACCTTC. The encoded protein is CASSPTPPAQGPYGYTF.

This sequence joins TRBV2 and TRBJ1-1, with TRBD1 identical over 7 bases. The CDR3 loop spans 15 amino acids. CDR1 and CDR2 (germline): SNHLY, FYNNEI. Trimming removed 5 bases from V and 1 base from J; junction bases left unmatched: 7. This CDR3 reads CASSQQGYENTEAFF. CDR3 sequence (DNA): TGTGCCAGCAGTCAACAGGGGTATGAGAACACTGAAGCTTTCTTT.

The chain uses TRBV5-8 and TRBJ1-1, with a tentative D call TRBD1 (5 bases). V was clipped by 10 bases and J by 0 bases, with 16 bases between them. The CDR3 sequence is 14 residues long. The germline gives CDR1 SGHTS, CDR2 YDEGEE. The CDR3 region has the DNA TGTGCCCAAAGAAGGGGCAGCTTGAACACTGAAGCTTTCTTT. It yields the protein CAQRRGSLNTEAFF.

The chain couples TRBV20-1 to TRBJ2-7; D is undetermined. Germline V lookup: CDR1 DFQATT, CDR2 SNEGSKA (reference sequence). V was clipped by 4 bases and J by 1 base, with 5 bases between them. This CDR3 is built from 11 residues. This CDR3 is CSATGSYEQYF. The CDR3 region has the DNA TGCAGTGCTACAGGTTCCTACGAGCAGTACTTC.

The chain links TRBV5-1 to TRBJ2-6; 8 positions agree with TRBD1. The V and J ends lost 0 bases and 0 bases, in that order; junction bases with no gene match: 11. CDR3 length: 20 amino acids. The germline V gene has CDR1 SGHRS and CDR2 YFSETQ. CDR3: CASSLEIGQGENSGANVLTF. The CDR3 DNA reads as TGCGCCAGCAGCTTGGAGATAGGACAGGGTGAAAACTCTGGGGCCAACGTCCTGACTTTC. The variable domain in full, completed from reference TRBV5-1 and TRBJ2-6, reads KAGVTQTPRYLIKTRGQQVTLSCSPISGHRSVSWYQQTPGQGLQFLFEYFSETQRNKGNFPGRFSGRQFSNSRSEMNVSTLELGDSALYLCASSLEIGQGENSGANVLTFGAGSRLTVL.

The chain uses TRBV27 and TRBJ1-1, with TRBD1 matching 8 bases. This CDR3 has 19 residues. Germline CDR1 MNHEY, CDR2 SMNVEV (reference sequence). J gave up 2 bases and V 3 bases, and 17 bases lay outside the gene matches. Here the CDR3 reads CASSFRGGQGRGFNTEAFF. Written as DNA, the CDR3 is TGTGCCAGCAGTTTTCGTGGAGGACAGGGTCGGGGTTTTAACACTGAAGCTTTCTTT.

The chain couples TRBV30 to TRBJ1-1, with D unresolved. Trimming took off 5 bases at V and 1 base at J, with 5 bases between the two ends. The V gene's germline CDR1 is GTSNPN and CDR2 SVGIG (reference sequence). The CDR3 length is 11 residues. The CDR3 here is CAWGRNTEAFF. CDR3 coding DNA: TGTGCCTGGGGGCGGAACACTGAAGCTTTCTTT.

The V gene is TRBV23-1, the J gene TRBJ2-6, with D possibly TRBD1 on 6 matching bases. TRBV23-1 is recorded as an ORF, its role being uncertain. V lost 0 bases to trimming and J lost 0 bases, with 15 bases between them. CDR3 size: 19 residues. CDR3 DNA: TGCGCCAGCAGTCAATCGAGGACAGTTCATTACTCTGGGGCCAACGTCCTGACTTTC. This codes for CASSQSRTVHYSGANVLTF.

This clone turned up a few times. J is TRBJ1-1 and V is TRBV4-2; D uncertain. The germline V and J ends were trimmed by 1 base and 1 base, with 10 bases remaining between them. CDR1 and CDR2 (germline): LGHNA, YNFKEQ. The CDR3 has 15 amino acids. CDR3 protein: CASSQGTERNTEAFF. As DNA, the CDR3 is TGTGCCAGCAGCCAAGGCACAGAGAGGAACACTGAAGCTTTCTTT.

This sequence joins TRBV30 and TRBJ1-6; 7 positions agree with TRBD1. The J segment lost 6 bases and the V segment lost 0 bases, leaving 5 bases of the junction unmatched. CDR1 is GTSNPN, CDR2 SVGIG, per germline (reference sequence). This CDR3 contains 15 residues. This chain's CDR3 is CAWSVLTGRNSPLHF. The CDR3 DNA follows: TGTGCCTGGAGTGTTCTGACAGGGCGTAATTCACCCCTCCACTTT.

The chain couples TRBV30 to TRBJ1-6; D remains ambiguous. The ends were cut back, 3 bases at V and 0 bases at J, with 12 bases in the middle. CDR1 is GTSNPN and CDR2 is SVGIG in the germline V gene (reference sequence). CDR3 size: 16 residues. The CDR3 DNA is TGTGCCTGGAGGTCTTCACCGAGCTCCTATAATTCACCCCTCCACTTT. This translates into CAWRSSPSSYNSPLHF.

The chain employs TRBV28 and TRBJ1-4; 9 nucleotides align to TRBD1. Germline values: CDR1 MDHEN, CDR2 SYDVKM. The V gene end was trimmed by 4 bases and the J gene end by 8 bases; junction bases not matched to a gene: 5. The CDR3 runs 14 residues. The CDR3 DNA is TGTGCCAGCAGTTCGACAGGGGGGTACGAAAAACTGTTTTTT. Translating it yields CASSSTGGYEKLFF.

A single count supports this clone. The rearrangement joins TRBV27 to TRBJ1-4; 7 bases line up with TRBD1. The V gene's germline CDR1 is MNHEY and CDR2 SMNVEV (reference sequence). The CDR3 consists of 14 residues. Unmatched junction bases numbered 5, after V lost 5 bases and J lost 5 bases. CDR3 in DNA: TGTGCCAGCAGTAGAGCGGACAGGAATGAAAAACTGTTTTTT. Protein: CASSRADRNEKLFF. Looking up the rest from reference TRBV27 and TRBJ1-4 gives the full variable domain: EAQVTQNPRYLITVTGKKLTVTCSQNMNHEYMSWYRQDPGLGLRQIYYSMNVEVTDKGDVPEGYKVSRKEKRNFPLILESPSPNQTSLYFCASSRADRNEKLFFGSGTQLSVL.

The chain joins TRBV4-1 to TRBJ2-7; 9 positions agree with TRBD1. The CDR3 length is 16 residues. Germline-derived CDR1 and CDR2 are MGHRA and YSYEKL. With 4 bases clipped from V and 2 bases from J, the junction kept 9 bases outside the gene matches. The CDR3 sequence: CASSPDRGMTAYEQYF. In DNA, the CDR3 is TGCGCCAGCAGCCCAGACAGGGGGATGACTGCCTACGAGCAGTACTTC.

The CDR3: CAISQSLSGERNGYTF. CDR3 in DNA: TGTGCCATCAGTCAATCTTTATCAGGGGAACGAAATGGCTACACCTTC. The chain is built from TRBV10-3 and TRBJ1-2; tentative D call: TRBD1 (6 bases). The CDR3 spans 16 residues. V was clipped by 5 bases and J by 6 bases, with 22 bases between them. Looked up from germline, CDR1 is ENHRY and CDR2 is SYGVKD.

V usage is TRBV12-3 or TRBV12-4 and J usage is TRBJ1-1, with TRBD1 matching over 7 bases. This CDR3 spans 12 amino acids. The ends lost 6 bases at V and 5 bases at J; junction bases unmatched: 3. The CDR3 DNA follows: TGTGCCAGCAGCATGGACAGGACTGAAGCTTTCTTT. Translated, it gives CASSMDRTEAFF.

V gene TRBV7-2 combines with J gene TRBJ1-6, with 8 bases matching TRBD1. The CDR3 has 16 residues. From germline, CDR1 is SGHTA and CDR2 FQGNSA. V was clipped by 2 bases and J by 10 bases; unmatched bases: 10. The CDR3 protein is CASSLHSGQGSSPLHF. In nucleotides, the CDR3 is TGTGCCAGCAGCTTACACTCCGGACAGGGTTCATCACCCCTCCACTTT.

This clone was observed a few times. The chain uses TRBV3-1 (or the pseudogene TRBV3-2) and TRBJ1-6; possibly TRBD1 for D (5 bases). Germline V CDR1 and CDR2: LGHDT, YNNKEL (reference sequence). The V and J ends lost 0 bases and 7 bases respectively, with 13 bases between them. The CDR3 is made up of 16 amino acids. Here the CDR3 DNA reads TGTGCCAGCAGCCAAGATCAGCGACAGTGGAATTCACCCCTCCACTTT. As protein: CASSQDQRQWNSPLHF.

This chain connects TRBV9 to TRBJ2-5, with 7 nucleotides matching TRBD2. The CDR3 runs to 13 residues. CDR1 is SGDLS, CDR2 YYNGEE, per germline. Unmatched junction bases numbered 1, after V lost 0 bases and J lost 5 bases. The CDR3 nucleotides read TGTGCCAGCAGCGTAGCGGGAGGCGAGACCCAGTACTTC. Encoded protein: CASSVAGGETQYF. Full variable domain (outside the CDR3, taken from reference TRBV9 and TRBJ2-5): DSGVTQTPKHLITATGQRVTLRCSPRSGDLSVYWYQQSLDQGLQFLIQYYNGEERAKGNILERFSAQQFPDLHSELNLSSLELGDSALYFCASSVAGGETQYFGPGTRLLVL.

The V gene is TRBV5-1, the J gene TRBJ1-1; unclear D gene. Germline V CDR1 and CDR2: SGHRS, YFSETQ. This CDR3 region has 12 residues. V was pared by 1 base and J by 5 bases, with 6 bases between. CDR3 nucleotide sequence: TGCGCCAGCAGCTTGAGCGGAACTGAAGCTTTCTTT. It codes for CASSLSGTEAFF.

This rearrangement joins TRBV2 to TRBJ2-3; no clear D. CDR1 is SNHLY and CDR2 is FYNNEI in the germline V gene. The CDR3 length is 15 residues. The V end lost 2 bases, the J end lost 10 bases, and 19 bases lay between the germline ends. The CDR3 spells CASSEYALTSQSQYF. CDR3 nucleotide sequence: TGTGCCAGCAGTGAATATGCCTTGACATCCCAATCGCAGTATTTT.

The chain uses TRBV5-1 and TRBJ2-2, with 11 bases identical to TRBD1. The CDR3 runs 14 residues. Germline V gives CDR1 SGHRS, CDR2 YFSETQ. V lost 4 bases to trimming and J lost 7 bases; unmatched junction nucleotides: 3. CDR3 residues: CASSKGTGGGELFF. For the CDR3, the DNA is TGCGCCAGCAGCAAAGGGACAGGGGGCGGGGAGCTGTTTTTT.

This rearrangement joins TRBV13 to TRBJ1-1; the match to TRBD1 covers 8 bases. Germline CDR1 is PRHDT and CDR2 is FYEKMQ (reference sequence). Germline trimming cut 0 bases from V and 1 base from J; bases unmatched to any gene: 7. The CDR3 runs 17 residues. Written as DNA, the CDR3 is TGTGCCAGCAGCTTAGGGAGGGGTGGGACAGGGAACACTGAAGCTTTCTTT. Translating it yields CASSLGRGGTGNTEAFF. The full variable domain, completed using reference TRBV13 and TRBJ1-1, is AAGVIQSPRHLIKEKRETATLKCYPIPRHDTVYWYQQGPGQDPQFLISFYEKMQSDKGSIPDRFSAQQFSDYHSELNMSSLELGDSALYFCASSLGRGGTGNTEAFFGQGTRLTVV.

CDR3 region: CASSRGGSSYEQYF. The CDR3 coding sequence is TGTGCCAGTAGTAGAGGGGGTAGCTCCTACGAGCAGTACTTC. The chain joins TRBV19 to TRBJ2-7; D is perhaps TRBD1 (6 bases). Trimming removed 4 bases at V and 0 bases at J, with 10 bases between. Germline-derived CDR1 and CDR2 are LNHDA and SQIVND (reference sequence). The CDR3 runs to 14 residues.

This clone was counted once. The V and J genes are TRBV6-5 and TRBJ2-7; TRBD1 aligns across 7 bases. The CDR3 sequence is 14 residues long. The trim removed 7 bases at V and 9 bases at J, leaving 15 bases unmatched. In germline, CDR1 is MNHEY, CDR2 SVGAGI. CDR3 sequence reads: CASKEGTGAVRQYF. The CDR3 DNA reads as TGTGCCAGCAAAGAGGGAACAGGGGCAGTGAGGCAGTACTTC.

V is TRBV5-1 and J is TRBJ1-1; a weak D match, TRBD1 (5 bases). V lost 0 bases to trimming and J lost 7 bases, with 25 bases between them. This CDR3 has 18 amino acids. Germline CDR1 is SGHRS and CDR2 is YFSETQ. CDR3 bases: TGCGCCAGCAGCTTGGGTCTCCGGGGGAGGTTACACCGCGATGAAGCTTTCTTT. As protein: CASSLGLRGRLHRDEAFF.

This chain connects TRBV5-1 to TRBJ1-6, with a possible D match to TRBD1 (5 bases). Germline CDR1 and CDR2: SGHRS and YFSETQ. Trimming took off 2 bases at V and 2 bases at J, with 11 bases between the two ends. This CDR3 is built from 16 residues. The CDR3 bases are TGCGCCAGCAGCTTACAGGTGGCGGCCTATAATTCACCCCTCCACTTT. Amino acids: CASSLQVAAYNSPLHF.